The 25 T cell receptor beta chains presented below share a single source sample, sequenced in a study of OX40 agonist ivuxolimab in advanced cancers. Measured with immunoSEQ multiplex PCR; TCRdb has only the in-frame clones, and not every one. Here the sample spans about 68,000 clones, around nine tenths being singletons. Here the sequenced sample was CD4+ or CD8+ T cells sorted from blood, taken in a trial of the OX40 agonist ivuxolimab. These receptor sequences come from an adult with an advanced solid tumor such as melanoma, head and neck, liver or kidney cancer.

The rearrangement uses TRBV29-1 and TRBJ1-5; a possible D gene is TRBD1 (5 bases). V was cut by 4 bases and J by 6 bases, with 16 bases left in between. The CDR3 runs 14 residues. In germline, CDR1 is SQVTM, CDR2 ANQGSEA. CDR3 loop: CSVGEQEGGQPQHF. The CDR3 bases are TGCAGCGTTGGGGAACAGGAGGGAGGTCAGCCCCAGCATTTT.

This chain links TRBV5-1 with TRBJ2-5, with TRBD2 matching over 8 bases. Germline V gene sequence: CDR1 SGHRS, CDR2 YFSETQ. This CDR3 is built from 15 residues. J gave up 5 bases and V 4 bases, and 10 bases lay outside the gene matches. The CDR3 DNA follows: TGCGCCAGCAGCGGGTTGACTAGCGCCCAGGAGACCCAGTACTTC. Its translation: CASSGLTSAQETQYF.

The chain links TRBV6-4 to TRBJ1-1, with TRBD1 as a possible D gene (5 bases). Germline V gives CDR1 MRHNA, CDR2 SNTAGT. CDR3 length equals 14 residues. V was cut by 7 bases and J by 1 base, with 13 bases left in between. CDR3 protein: CASTNRRGNTEAFF. DNA for the CDR3: TGTGCCAGCACGAACAGGAGGGGGAACACTGAAGCTTTCTTT.

The J gene is TRBJ1-3, the V gene TRBV7-6; D is perhaps TRBD1 (5 bases). There are 17 residues in the CDR3. In germline, CDR1 is SGHVS, CDR2 FNYEAQ. Trimming cost V 3 bases and J 3 bases, with 18 bases left between them. This CDR3 reads CASSLNKHNQGGNTIYF. CDR3 DNA sequence: TGTGCCAGCAGCTTGAATAAACATAACCAGGGTGGAAACACCATATATTTT. Full variable domain (rest looked up from reference TRBV7-6 and TRBJ1-3): GAGVSQSPRYKVTKRGQDVALRCDPISGHVSLYWYRQALGQGPEFLTYFNYEAQQDKSGLPNDRFSAERPEGSISTLTIQRTEQRDSAMYRCASSLNKHNQGGNTIYFGEGSWLTVV.

The V call is TRBV4-1, the J call TRBJ2-2, with D possibly being TRBD2 (5 bases). The V end was cut by 3 bases, the J end by 5 bases, with 13 bases between. Germline V gene data show CDR1 as MGHRA and CDR2 as YSYEKL. This CDR3 spans 15 amino acids. The chain's CDR3 is CASSHGKGDTGELFF. The DNA for the CDR3 is TGCGCCAGCAGCCACGGGAAGGGAGATACCGGGGAGCTGTTTTTT.

Here the CDR3 reads CASSPGGTSNQPQHF. CDR3 coding DNA: TGCGCCAGCAGCCCAGGGGGTACTAGCAATCAGCCCCAGCATTTT. The chain is built from TRBV5-1 and TRBJ1-5; 7 positions agree with TRBD1. With V trimmed by 4 bases and J by 0 bases, 4 bases remained unmatched. Germline lookup yields CDR1 SGHRS and CDR2 YFSETQ. The CDR3 is made up of 15 amino acids.

The gene calls are TRBV5-1 and TRBJ1-1; D is possibly TRBD1 (6 bases). CDR1 is SGHRS and CDR2 is YFSETQ in the germline V gene. The CDR3 contains 14 residues. Deletions cut 4 bases from V and 4 bases from J, with 14 bases between. CDR3 in amino acids: CASSGGGGVTEAFF. The DNA for the CDR3 is TGCGCCAGCAGCGGGGGAGGGGGAGTCACTGAAGCTTTCTTT.

The genes are TRBV28 and TRBJ2-1, with D possibly matching TRBD2 (6 bases). The CDR3 totals 15 residues. Germline V gene lookup returns CDR1 MDHEN and CDR2 SYDVKM. The ends were cut back, 7 bases at V and 3 bases at J, with 16 bases in the middle. The CDR3 DNA reads as TGTGCCAGCAACGAATGGGGGGAGAGCTACAATGAGCAGTTCTTC. This codes for CASNEWGESYNEQFF.

V gene TRBV4-1 combines with J gene TRBJ2-1; a possible D gene is TRBD2 (5 bases). The germline CDR1 and CDR2 sequences are MGHRA and YSYEKL. This CDR3 has 16 amino acids. The V end lost 0 bases, the J end lost 5 bases, and 14 bases lay between the germline ends. The CDR3 loop is CASSQDASWTNNEQFF. The CDR3 nucleotides read TGCGCCAGCAGCCAAGATGCTAGCTGGACCAACAATGAGCAGTTCTTC.

The chain employs TRBV27 and TRBJ2-3; the match to TRBD2 covers 7 bases. This CDR3 spans 14 amino acids. V gave up 8 bases and J gave up 2 bases; unmatched junction bases: 7. In germline, CDR1 is MNHEY, CDR2 SMNVEV (reference sequence). CDR3 amino acids: CASRSGAITDTQYF. CDR3 bases: TGTGCCAGCCGCAGCGGGGCAATCACAGATACGCAGTATTTT.

V usage is TRBV6-5 and J usage is TRBJ2-2; no firm D call. CDR3 size: 12 residues. V was cut by 6 bases and J by 3 bases, with 5 bases left in between. CDR1 and CDR2 from the germline V gene are MNHEY and SVGAGI. CDR3 DNA sequence: TGTGCCAGCAGCGAGGACACCGGGGAGCTGTTTTTT. It codes for CASSEDTGELFF.

The chain couples TRBV5-8 to TRBJ2-1, with D possibly being TRBD1 or TRBD2 (6 bases each). Germline V gives CDR1 SGHTS, CDR2 YDEGEE. The CDR3 is 17 residues long. V was pared by 4 bases and J by 7 bases, with 24 bases between. The CDR3 sequence is CASSRARGGPMGNEQFF. The CDR3 DNA sequence: TGTGCCAGCAGCCGGGCCCGAGGGGGGCCCATGGGGAATGAGCAGTTCTTC. Looking up the rest from reference TRBV5-8 and TRBJ2-1 gives the full variable domain: EAGVTQSPTHLIKTRGQQATLRCSPISGHTSVYWYQQALGLGLQFLLWYDEGEERNRGNFPPRFSGRQFPNYSSELNVNALELEDSALYLCASSRARGGPMGNEQFFGPGTRLTVL.

The rearrangement links TRBV4-2 to TRBJ2-1; D possibly corresponds to TRBD2 (7 bases). The length of the CDR3 is 15 residues. With 3 bases removed from V and 8 bases from J, the gap between germline ends came to 17 bases. Germline V gene lookup returns CDR1 LGHNA and CDR2 YNFKEQ. DNA of the CDR3: TGTGCCAGCAGCCAGCAGAATCGGGGGGCCCATGAGCAGTTCTTC. It yields the protein CASSQQNRGAHEQFF.

In this sample, this clone turned up once. The chain couples TRBV7-9 to TRBJ2-7; unclear D gene. The CDR3 is 14 amino acids. Germline V lookup: CDR1 SEHNR, CDR2 FQNEAQ (reference sequence). The V and J ends lost 6 bases and 0 bases respectively, with 12 bases between them. The CDR3, as DNA: TGTGCCAGCAGTACCGGGCCCAGCTCCTACGAGCAGTACTTC. Translation: CASSTGPSSYEQYF.

The chain carries TRBV6-1 and TRBJ2-1, with 9 bases that match TRBD1. The length of the CDR3 is 15 residues. With 6 bases clipped from V and 3 bases from J, the junction kept 6 bases outside the gene matches. The germline V gene has CDR1 MNHNS and CDR2 SASEGT. CDR3 loop: CASSPSGQGYNEQFF. The CDR3 region has the DNA TGTGCCAGCAGCCCGTCGGGACAGGGCTACAATGAGCAGTTCTTC.

The rearrangement uses TRBV6-1 and TRBJ2-7; perhaps D is TRBD1 or TRBD2 (5 bases each). Germline V gene lookup returns CDR1 MNHNS and CDR2 SASEGT. V gave up 4 bases and J gave up 2 bases, with 15 bases separating them. There are 15 residues in the CDR3. The CDR3 DNA sequence: TGTGCCAGCAGTGTATCGGGACGCAACACCTACGAGCAGTACTTC. This encodes CASSVSGRNTYEQYF.

A single count supports this clone. The chain uses TRBV6-5 and TRBJ1-6, with 7 bases identical to TRBD1. J gave up 6 bases and V 5 bases, and 7 bases lay outside the gene matches. Germline V lookup: CDR1 MNHEY, CDR2 SVGAGI. The CDR3 spans 15 residues. CDR3: CASSPIGTANSPLHF. For the CDR3, the DNA is TGTGCCAGCAGTCCTATCGGGACAGCTAATTCACCCCTCCACTTT.

The J gene is TRBJ2-3, the V gene TRBV7-2; 8 bases are a match to TRBD1. Germline CDR1 reads SGHTA; CDR2 reads FQGNSA. The CDR3 consists of 15 residues. J was trimmed by 1 base and V by 5 bases; bases with no gene match: 5. The DNA for the CDR3 is TGTGCCAGCAGCCGGGACAGGAGAGGCACAGATACGCAGTATTTT. Translating it yields CASSRDRRGTDTQYF.

The genes are TRBV5-6 and TRBJ1-5; D is ambiguous. This CDR3 has 14 amino acids. Deletions cut 0 bases from V and 6 bases from J, with 10 bases between. Germline CDR1 SGHDT, CDR2 YYEEEE. CDR3 amino acids: CASSLAGRSQPQHF. The DNA for the CDR3 is TGTGCCAGCAGCTTGGCCGGCAGGAGTCAGCCCCAGCATTTT.

This clone appeared a few times. Within the sample, other DNA sequences also encode this same CDR3. The gene calls are TRBV7-9 and TRBJ1-5; D not certain. CDR1 is SEHNR, CDR2 FQNEAQ, per germline (reference sequence). Trimming took 5 bases from V and 4 from J, leaving 6 bases between them. The CDR3 length is 12 residues. This CDR3 reads CASSLGNQPQHF. In DNA, the CDR3 is TGTGCCAGCAGCCTGGGGAATCAGCCCCAGCATTTT.

In DNA, the CDR3 is TGTGCCAGCAGTGAAGTACAGGGGGGTTTTAGTTCACCCCTCCACTTT. As protein: CASSEVQGGFSSPLHF. The V call is TRBV6-1, the J call TRBJ1-6; TRBD1 matches at 8 bases. Germline assignment: CDR1 MNHNS and CDR2 SASEGT. V gave up 1 base and J gave up 9 bases; unmatched junction bases: 8. The CDR3 is 16 amino acids.

The chain combines TRBV30 with TRBJ1-2; D call uncertain. The germline V gene encodes CDR1 GTSNPN and CDR2 SVGIG (reference sequence). Trimming stripped 1 base from V and 5 bases from J, with 14 bases between. This CDR3 region has 14 residues. CDR3 sequence reads: CAWSGAFRSYGYTF. In DNA, the CDR3 is TGTGCCTGGAGTGGGGCCTTCAGGTCGTATGGCTACACCTTC.

The chain employs TRBV9 and TRBJ1-5; 10 nucleotides match TRBD1. The germline CDR1 and CDR2 sequences are SGDLS and YYNGEE. The CDR3 consists of 15 residues. V shed 4 bases, J shed 6 bases, and the junction held 7 bases outside the gene matches. CDR3 residues: CASSKTGGFSQPQHF. In DNA form, the CDR3 reads TGTGCCAGCAGCAAGACAGGGGGCTTTAGTCAGCCCCAGCATTTT.

V usage is TRBV27 and J usage is TRBJ1-2; 8 bases fit TRBD1. Germline CDR1 reads MNHEY; CDR2 reads SMNVEV (reference sequence). The CDR3 is made up of 14 amino acids. V lost 6 bases, J lost 4 bases, and 7 bases stayed unmatched. This CDR3 reads CASRPGTGFYGYTF. In DNA, the CDR3 is TGTGCCAGCAGACCCGGGACAGGATTCTATGGCTACACCTTC.

The V call is TRBV27, the J call TRBJ1-5; tentatively, D is TRBD1 (5 bases). The CDR3 loop spans 14 amino acids. Germline CDR1 and CDR2: MNHEY and SMNVEV (reference sequence). The V end was cut by 2 bases, the J end by 0 bases, with 5 bases between. As DNA, the CDR3 is TGTGCCAGCAGTTTAGGGGGTAGCAATCAGCCCCAGCATTTT. It translates to CASSLGGSNQPQHF.